The source of this T cell receptor (beta chain) is a study of T cell responses to AZD1222 COVID-19 vaccine. Germline CDR1 MDHEN, CDR2 SYDVKM. V shed 2 bases and J 7 bases; nucleotides not matched to a gene: 2. The CDR3 covers 15 residues. Notes on this clone: Its antigen is currently unknown.

Generated by immunoSEQ multiplex PCR, the TCRdb table keeps only in-frame clones and is missing some. Here the sample spans more than 90,000 clones, roughly 86% being singletons. Points from the study as a whole: Among AZD1222 vaccinees, only 6 or 7 were seropositive at baseline. With two AZD1222 doses given, Spike-specific TCR breadth and depth both rose. Vaccine-related CD4 TCRs covered spike, predominating at 160-218 and 743-854.

The receptor's source is an adult who received the AZD1222 COVID-19 vaccine. The chain combines TRBV28 with TRBJ1-4; 12 bases are shared with TRBD1. This specimen was peripheral blood, taken 28 days after the second AZD1222 dose. DNA for the CDR3: TGTGCCAGCAGTTTAGGGGACAGGGGGCTTGAAAAACTGTTTTTT. Translated, it gives CASSLGDRGLEKLFF.